This T cell receptor beta chain was captured in a study of regulatory T cells in long-lasting Graves disease. Specified time point: newly diagnosed GD, antithyroid drugs for less than 3 months. PBMC RNA was the source of the TCR library. This CDR3 is built from 14 residues. Looked up from germline, CDR1 is MNHEY and CDR2 is SVGEGT. V lost 5 bases and J lost 5, with 16 bases in between. Relying on iRepertoire HTBI primers and Arm-PCR of CDR3 regions, the team built TCR beta libraries. In TCRdb, the multiplex PCR reads were re-called with MiXCR into one record per CDR3 protein. Here the sample spans 600,000 to 650,000 distinct CDR3 sequences, 16% being singletons. These data were also filed under a second study, of T cells in Graves' hyperthyroidism and ophthalmopathy. According to that study: HTBI primers were the set used in a first-round RT-PCR of the TCR CDR3.

This sequence joins TRBV6-2 or TRBV6-3 and TRBJ2-7, with a possible D match to TRBD1 (5 bases). Sequenced material: peripheral blood mononuclear cells (PBMCs), taken at new diagnosis, from a patient treated with antithyroid drugs. This receptor was taken from a woman aged 25 to 39 with Graves disease. CDR3 in DNA: TGTGCCAGCAGTATCCTAGGGGTAGGAGACGAGCAGTACTTC. Protein sequence: CASSILGVGDEQYF.